Listed below are T cell receptor beta chains from one sample, sequenced in a study of T-cell reconstitution after alpha-beta-depleted transplantation in children. TCRdb reprocessed the PCR reads via MiXCR and lists one record per CDR3 protein. The sample comprises around 800,000 distinct CDR3 sequences, approximately 15% of which are singletons, and under 6% rests with the top ten. Sample: PBMCs, mostly from graft donor cells, taken 360 days after TCRalphabeta/CD19-depleted stem cell transplant. Source of these receptors: a male patient between 5 and 17 years old who had a stem cell transplant for acute lymphoblastic leukemia, so the T cells may come from the graft donor. Both conserved end residues are part of each CDR3. The D gene is left open where the match is weak. Rows give clone size only sometimes, using once, few, many, or a class for an expanded clone.

J gene | clone size | V gene | D gene | CDR3 DNA | CDR3 protein
TRBJ1-2 | many | TRBV4-1 | NA | TGCGCCAGCAGCCAAGGTCTCGGACCCAACTATGGCTACACCTTC | CASSQGLGPNYGYTF
TRBJ2-1 | NA | TRBV11-2 | NA | TGTGCCAGCAGATATCGGGGCACCACCCCAAGGGAATCCTACAATGAGCAGTTCTTC | CASRYRGTTPRESYNEQFF
TRBJ2-4 | NA | TRBV3-1 | NA | TGTGCCAGCAGCCAAGGTTCCATGGGGCGGTACTTC | CASSQGSMGRYF
TRBJ1-5 | NA | TRBV5-8 | NA | TGTGCCAGCAGCCCGAGTGACACCCCGGCCCCCAATCAGCCCCAGCATTTT | CASSPSDTPAPNQPQHF
TRBJ1-5 | NA | TRBV12-3/TRBV12-4 | NA | TGTGCCAGCAGCTTCAGTTTACGAATAGGTCAGCCCCAGCATTTT | CASSFSLRIGQPQHF
TRBJ2-5 | NA | TRBV7-9 | NA | TGTGCCAGCAGCTTAGAGTGGGGTAGCGGACAAGAGACCCAGTACTTC | CASSLEWGSGQETQYF
TRBJ2-1 | NA | TRBV12-5 | NA | TGTGCTAGTGGTTCCTCGCCGACAATCCCGGAGGGGCAGTTCTTC | CASGSSPTIPEGQFF
TRBJ2-1 | few | TRBV12-3/TRBV12-4 | NA | TGTGCCAGCAGGACTAGGGCTGAGCAGTTCTTC | CASRTRAEQFF
TRBJ2-5 | few | TRBV18 | NA | TGTGCCAGCTCACCATGGACAGAGACCCAGTACTTC | CASSPWTETQYF
TRBJ2-3 | few | TRBV20-1 | NA | TGCAGTGCCATCCCCGCGGGCCGAGATACGCAGTATTTT | CSAIPAGRDTQYF
TRBJ2-3 | few | TRBV4-1 | NA | TGCGCCAGCAGACTCGCGGCGTTGGGGGATACGCAGTATTTT | CASRLAALGDTQYF
TRBJ1-6 | NA | TRBV7-8 | TRBD1 | TGTGCCAGCAGCGGCCTGGGACAGGGGAATTCACCCCTCCACTTT | CASSGLGQGNSPLHF
TRBJ2-3 | few | TRBV5-1 | TRBD2 | TGCGCCAGCAGCGTCCCGACTAGCGACGTAACAGATACGCAGTATTTT | CASSVPTSDVTDTQYF
TRBJ2-3 | NA | TRBV4-1 | TRBD1 | TGCGCCAGCAGCCAAGTAGGAAAGGGACAGGGCACAGATACGCAGTATTTT | CASSQVGKGQGTDTQYF
TRBJ2-2 | few | TRBV12-3/TRBV12-4 | NA | TGTGCCAGCAACCTAGGGGGAAACACCGGGGAGCTGTTTTTT | CASNLGGNTGELFF
TRBJ2-7 | NA | TRBV3-1 | NA | TGTGCCAGCAGCCAAGAATTATCGGTCGAGCAGTACTTC | CASSQELSVEQYF
TRBJ2-1 | many | TRBV9 | TRBD2 | TGTGCCAGCGGAATGCGGACTAGCGGTAATGAGCAGTTCTTC | CASGMRTSGNEQFF
TRBJ2-2 | NA | TRBV11-3 | TRBD1 | TGTGCCAGCAGCTCACAGGGGGCTCCTACCGGGGAGCTGTTTTTT | CASSSQGAPTGELFF
TRBJ2-1 | NA | TRBV19 | TRBD1 | TGTGCCAGTAGCTTTACCGGGACAGGGGAAAATGAGCAGTTCTTC | CASSFTGTGENEQFF
TRBJ2-7 | NA | TRBV7-8 | TRBD1 | TGTGCCAGCAGCTTACTTTGGGGTGACAGGGTCCTCTACGAGCAGTACTTC | CASSLLWGDRVLYEQYF
TRBJ1-6 | NA | TRBV7-6 | TRBD1 | TGTGCCAGCAGCTTAGCGGCCAGGGGGCCCTCGAATTCACCCCTCCACTTT | CASSLAARGPSNSPLHF
TRBJ2-1 | NA | TRBV20-1 | TRBD2 | TGCAGTGCCCAAGGGACTAGCGCCTTTCTACGAAATGAGCAGTTCTTC | CSAQGTSAFLRNEQFF
TRBJ2-7 | few | TRBV6-5 | NA | TGTGCCAGCAGTTATCACCAACGTGGGAGCTCCTACGAGCAGTACTTC | CASSYHQRGSSYEQYF
TRBJ2-3 | NA | TRBV12-3/TRBV12-4 | TRBD2 | TGTGCCAGCAGTTTAACGGCTAGCGGGAGCACAGATACGCAGTATTTT | CASSLTASGSTDTQYF
TRBJ1-1 | NA | TRBV7-9 | TRBD1 | TGTGCCAGCAGCCGGCAGGGGGGTATCTACACTGAAGCTTTCTTT | CASSRQGGIYTEAFF
TRBJ2-7 | NA | TRBV7-8 | TRBD2 | TGTGCCAGCAGCCCCGGGGGGATTTACGAGCAGTACTTC | CASSPGGIYEQYF
TRBJ2-7 | NA | TRBV7-9 | NA | TGTGCCAGCAGCCTATTGAGCAGGGACCCTTACGAGCAGTACTTC | CASSLLSRDPYEQYF
TRBJ2-5 | few | TRBV5-1 | NA | TGCGCCAGCAGTCTTGAGGTTGGACAGTTAGAGACCCAGTACTTC | CASSLEVGQLETQYF
TRBJ2-2 | few | TRBV10-1 | NA | TGCGCCAGCAGTAGCGGTTACACCGGGGAGCTGTTTTTT | CASSSGYTGELFF
TRBJ1-2 | NA | TRBV20-1 | TRBD1 | TGCAGTGCCGAAAGGACAGGGAAAACGAGGGGCTACACCTTC | CSAERTGKTRGYTF
TRBJ2-3 | NA | TRBV27 | NA | TGTGCCAGCAGTTTATCGAAGGGGATTACAGATACGCAGTATTTT | CASSLSKGITDTQYF
TRBJ2-7 | NA | TRBV7-2 | TRBD2 | TGTGCCAGCAGCTTAGGGGGGACTACCAGTGAGCAGTACTTC | CASSLGGTTSEQYF
TRBJ2-2 | NA | TRBV7-2 | NA | TGTGCCAGCAGCCCCCAGCGGTACACCGGGGAGCTGTTTTTT | CASSPQRYTGELFF
TRBJ2-1 | NA | TRBV6-1 | NA | TGTGCCAGCAGTGAAGCTGTAGAAGGGAGAGAAGGCGAGCAGTTCTTC | CASSEAVEGREGEQFF
TRBJ2-7 | few | TRBV5-1 | TRBD1 | TGCGCCAGCAGCGCGTCCGGGACAGCCTCCTACGAGCAGTACTTC | CASSASGTASYEQYF